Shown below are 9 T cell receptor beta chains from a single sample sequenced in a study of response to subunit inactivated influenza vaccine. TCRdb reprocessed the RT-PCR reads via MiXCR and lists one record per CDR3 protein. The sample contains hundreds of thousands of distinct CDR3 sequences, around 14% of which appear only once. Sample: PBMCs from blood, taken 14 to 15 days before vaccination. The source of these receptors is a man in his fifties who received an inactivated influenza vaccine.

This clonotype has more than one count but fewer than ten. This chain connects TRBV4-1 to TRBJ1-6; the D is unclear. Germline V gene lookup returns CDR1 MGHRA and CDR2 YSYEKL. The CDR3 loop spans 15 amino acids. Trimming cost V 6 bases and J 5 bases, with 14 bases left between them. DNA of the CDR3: TGCGCCAGCAGTGATAGGGTTTTAGATAATTCACCCCTCCACTTT. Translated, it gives CASSDRVLDNSPLHF.

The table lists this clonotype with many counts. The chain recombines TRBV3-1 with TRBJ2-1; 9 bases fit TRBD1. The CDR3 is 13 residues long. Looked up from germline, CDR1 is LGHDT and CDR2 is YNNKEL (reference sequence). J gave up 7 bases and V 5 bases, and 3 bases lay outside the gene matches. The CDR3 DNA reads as TGTGCCAGCAGCTTCGGACAGGGGAATGAGCAGTTCTTC. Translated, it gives CASSFGQGNEQFF.

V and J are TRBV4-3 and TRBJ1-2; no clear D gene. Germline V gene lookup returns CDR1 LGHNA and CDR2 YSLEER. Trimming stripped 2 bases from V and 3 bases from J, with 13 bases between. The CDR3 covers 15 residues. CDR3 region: CASSQQWLKDYGYTF. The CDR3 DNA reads TGCGCCAGCAGCCAACAGTGGTTGAAGGACTATGGCTACACCTTC.

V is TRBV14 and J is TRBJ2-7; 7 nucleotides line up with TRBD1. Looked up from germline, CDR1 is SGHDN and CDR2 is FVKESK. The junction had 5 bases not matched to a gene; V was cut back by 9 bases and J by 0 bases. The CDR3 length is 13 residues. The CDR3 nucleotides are TGTGCCAGTAACCGGGACAGCTCCTACGAGCAGTACTTC. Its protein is CASNRDSSYEQYF.

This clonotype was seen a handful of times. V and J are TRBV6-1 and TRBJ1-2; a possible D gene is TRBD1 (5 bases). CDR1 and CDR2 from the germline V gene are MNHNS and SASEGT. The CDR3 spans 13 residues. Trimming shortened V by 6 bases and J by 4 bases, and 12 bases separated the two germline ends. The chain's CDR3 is CASRVTEVYGYTF. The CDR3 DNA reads TGTGCCAGCAGAGTGACAGAGGTCTATGGCTACACCTTC.

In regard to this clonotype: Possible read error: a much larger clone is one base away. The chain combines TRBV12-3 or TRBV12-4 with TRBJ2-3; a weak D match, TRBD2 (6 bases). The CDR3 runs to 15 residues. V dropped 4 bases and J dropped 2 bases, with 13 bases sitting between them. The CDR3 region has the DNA TGTGCCAGCAGTTCCCGGGAGACAAACACAGATACGCAGTATTTT. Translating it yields CASSSRETNTDTQYF.

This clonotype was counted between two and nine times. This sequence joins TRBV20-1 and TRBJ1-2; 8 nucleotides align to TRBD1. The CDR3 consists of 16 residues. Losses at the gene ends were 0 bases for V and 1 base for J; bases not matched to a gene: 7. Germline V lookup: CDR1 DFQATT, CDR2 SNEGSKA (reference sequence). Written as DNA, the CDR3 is TGCAGTGCTAGAGACAGGGGGCGCCCCCTTAACTATGGCTACACCTTC. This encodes CSARDRGRPLNYGYTF.

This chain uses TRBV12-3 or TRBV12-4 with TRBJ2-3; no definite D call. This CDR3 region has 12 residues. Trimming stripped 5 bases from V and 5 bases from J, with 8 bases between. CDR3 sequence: CASSTHRDTQYF. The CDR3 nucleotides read TGTGCCAGCAGTACACACAGAGATACGCAGTATTTT.

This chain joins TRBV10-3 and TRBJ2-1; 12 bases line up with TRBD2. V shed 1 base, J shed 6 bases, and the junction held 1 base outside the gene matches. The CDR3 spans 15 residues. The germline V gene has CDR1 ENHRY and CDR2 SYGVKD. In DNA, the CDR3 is TGTGCCATCAGTGAGTTACTAGCGGGGGGCAATGAGCAGTTCTTC. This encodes CAISELLAGGNEQFF.